This T cell receptor beta chain was documented in a study of identical twins. Study-wide findings and caveats: Sequences that were out-of-frame, alpha and twin-shared displayed an excess of low generation probability.

This clonotype turned up a few times. Its antigen is unidentified. The V segment lost 6 bases and the J segment 8 bases; nucleotides outside the gene matches: 2. Germline V gene sequence: CDR1 MRHNA, CDR2 SNTAGT. The CDR3 consists of 13 residues. TCRdb recomputed calls from the 5' RACE reads with MiXCR, one row per CDR3 protein. Of roughly 1,500,000 distinct CDR3 sequences in the sample, roughly a third were seen once. The chain is built from TRBV6-4 and TRBJ2-1; TRBD2 aligns across 12 bases. Sequenced: cord blood. This sequence originates from a newborn girl in good health. Here the CDR3 reads CASRASGRDEQFF. In DNA, the CDR3 is TGTGCCAGCAGGGCTAGCGGGAGGGATGAGCAGTTCTTC.